In this sample, the clone carrying this T cell receptor (beta chain) turned up many times. The record originates from a study of T-cell reconstitution after alpha-beta-depleted transplantation in children. V lost 0 bases and J 5 bases, leaving 5 bases between the germline ends. The germline CDR1 and CDR2 sequences are LNHDA and SQIVND (reference sequence). The CDR3 is 13 residues long. A library of TCRbeta sequences, prepared with unique molecular identifiers, was generated. MiXCR was run by TCRdb on the PCR reads, yielding one entry per CDR3 protein. The repertoire holds 200,000 to 250,000 distinct CDR3 sequences, about a tenth seen once, with roughly 27% in the top ten.

The starting material was PBMCs, obtained before TCRalphabeta/CD19-depleted stem cell transplant. This TCR derives from a child under two years old with acute myeloid leukemia, due to receive a stem cell transplant. The chain is built from TRBV19 and TRBJ1-5; the D is unclear. CDR3 bases: TGTGCCAGTAGTATAGACAGATATCAGCCCCAGCATTTT. Translating it yields CASSIDRYQPQHF.